Below are 9 T cell receptor beta chains sequenced from a single sample in a study of T-cell reconstitution after alpha-beta-depleted transplantation in children. Library preparation (for TCRbeta) was performed with unique molecular identifiers. MiXCR, applied by TCRdb to the PCR reads, yields one record per CDR3 protein. The data contain about 500,000 distinct CDR3 sequences, roughly 10% of them singletons. Sample: PBMCs, mostly from graft donor cells, taken 180 days after TCRalphabeta/CD19-depleted stem cell transplant. The receptors here all came from a female patient aged 2-15 years who had a stem cell transplant for aplastic anemia, so the T cells may come from the graft donor.

This clonotype was counted many times. This chain connects TRBV21-1 to TRBJ2-7; TRBD2 is the table's D call, not checked against the DNA. TRBV21-1 is a pseudogene segment. The CDR3 consists of 16 residues. The CDR3 is CASSKEGTSGSYEQYV. The CDR3 DNA reads as TGTGCCAGCAGCAAAGAGGGTACTAGCGGGAGTTACGAGCAGTACGTC.

The rearrangement uses TRBV29-1 and TRBJ1-5; 11 nucleotides align to TRBD1. V gave up 4 bases and J gave up 5 bases; unmatched junction bases: 10. CDR1 is SQVTM, CDR2 ANQGSEA, per germline. This CDR3 is built from 16 residues. The CDR3 sequence is CSVVDRGLLGYQPQHF. CDR3 nucleotide sequence: TGCAGCGTTGTGGACAGGGGGCTCCTAGGGTATCAGCCCCAGCATTTT.

This clonotype was detected many times. The chain recombines TRBV5-1 with TRBJ2-1; 8 nucleotides match TRBD1. Trimming cost V 2 bases and J 8 bases; bases outside gene matches: 6. The length of the CDR3 is 14 residues. Germline CDR1 reads SGHRS; CDR2 reads YFSETQ. The CDR3 loop reads CASSFRTGIDEQFF. The CDR3 DNA reads TGCGCCAGCAGCTTTAGGACAGGGATCGATGAGCAGTTCTTC.

This clonotype turned up a few times. The V gene is TRBV27, the J gene TRBJ1-1; D gene ambiguous. This CDR3 spans 16 amino acids. CDR1 and CDR2 (germline): MNHEY, SMNVEV (reference sequence). The V end lost 5 bases, the J end lost 4 bases, and 20 bases lay between the germline ends. The CDR3 loop reads CASSLIPRSRGTEAFF. CDR3 nucleotides: TGTGCCAGCAGTCTAATCCCCCGGAGTAGAGGCACTGAAGCTTTCTTT.

This clonotype was seen many times. The genes are TRBV6-5 and TRBJ1-5, with D hard to call. The V and J ends lost 0 bases and 9 bases respectively, with 9 bases between them. The CDR3 sequence is 13 residues long. Per the germline V gene, CDR1 is MNHEY and CDR2 is SVGAGI. CDR3 sequence (DNA): TGTGCCAGCAGTTACTCGCGAGGGTCGCCCCAGCATTTT. Translating it yields CASSYSRGSPQHF.

This clonotype has more than one count but fewer than ten. V gene TRBV12-3 or TRBV12-4 combines with J gene TRBJ1-1; D not resolved. The V gene lost 5 bases and the J gene lost 6 bases, with 7 bases spanning the gap. The CDR3 loop spans 11 amino acids. CDR3: CASSKTAEAFF. CDR3 coding DNA: TGTGCCAGCAGTAAAACAGCTGAAGCTTTCTTT.

This clonotype came up a few times. The CDR3 region is CASSLEGTLLDTDTQYF. The CDR3 nucleotides read TGTGCCAGCAGCTTAGAGGGGACACTTTTAGACACAGATACGCAGTATTTT. The rearrangement uses TRBV5-6 and TRBJ2-3; possibly TRBD1 for D (6 bases). With 2 bases removed from V and 2 bases from J, the gap between germline ends came to 18 bases. CDR1 and CDR2 from the germline V gene are SGHDT and YYEEEE. The CDR3 consists of 17 residues. Together with reference TRBV5-6 and TRBJ2-3, the CDR3 gives the full variable domain: DAGVTQSPTHLIKTRGQQVTLRCSPKSGHDTVSWYQQALGQGPQFIFQYYEEEERQRGNFPDRFSGHQFPNYSSELNVNALLLGDSALYLCASSLEGTLLDTDTQYFGPGTRLTVL.

This clonotype occurred a few times. This sequence joins TRBV6-5 and TRBJ2-2, with 10 bases fitting TRBD2. Trimming took 2 bases from V and 4 from J; bases not matched to a gene: 10. This CDR3 comprises 18 residues. The germline gives CDR1 MNHEY, CDR2 SVGAGI. CDR3 DNA: TGTGCCAGCAGTTACCTCCATGTTTTAGCGGGAGGCACCGGGGAGCTGTTTTTT. It encodes CASSYLHVLAGGTGELFF.

This clonotype was observed a handful of times. The chain employs TRBV15 and TRBJ2-2, with D unresolved. The CDR3 is 13 amino acids. V shed 8 bases and J shed 6 bases, with 13 bases lying between them. Looked up from germline, CDR1 is LNHNV and CDR2 is YYDKDF (reference sequence). Here the CDR3 DNA reads TGTGCCACCTGCCCTAGTCCGTCCGGGGAGCTGTTTTTT. The encoded protein is CATCPSPSGELFF.